This is a list of T cell receptor beta chains from one sample in a study of post-analysis software for immune sequencing data. Using its own MiXCR run on the PCR reads, TCRdb lists one record per CDR3 protein. The sample has 380,000 or so distinct CDR3 sequences; about a third are singletons. The sequencing sample was made of blood. Receptors were obtained from a girl between 10 and 17 years old with multiple sclerosis. Each CDR3 is given with its conserved first and last residue. The order of the fields is V gene, D gene, J gene, clone size, CDR3 protein, CDR3 DNA. D genes are given only for firm matches. Some rows mark clone size as missing; the rest say once, few, many or name a class of expanded clone.

v_gene: TRBV20-1; d_gene: NA; j_gene: TRBJ2-1; abundance: NA; CDR3aa: CSARGGGNNEQFF; CDR3nt: TGCAGTGCTAGAGGTGGGGGGAACAATGAGCAGTTCTTC
v_gene: TRBV4-1; d_gene: NA; j_gene: TRBJ2-1; abundance: many; CDR3aa: CASSQRSPYNEQFF; CDR3nt: TGCGCCAGCAGCCAACGTAGTCCCTACAATGAGCAGTTCTTC
v_gene: TRBV4-3; d_gene: NA; j_gene: TRBJ2-1; abundance: NA; CDR3aa: CASSQDAASYSEQFF; CDR3nt: TGCGCCAGCAGCCAAGATGCCGCATCCTACAGTGAGCAGTTCTTC
v_gene: TRBV11-2; d_gene: NA; j_gene: TRBJ2-3; abundance: NA; CDR3aa: CASSPTGTLTGTQYF; CDR3nt: TGTGCCAGCAGTCCTACCGGGACACTTACAGGTACGCAGTATTTT
v_gene: TRBV10-3; d_gene: TRBD1; j_gene: TRBJ2-7; abundance: few; CDR3aa: CAISIGTAYEQYF; CDR3nt: TGTGCCATCAGTATCGGGACAGCATACGAGCAGTACTTC
v_gene: TRBV6-1; d_gene: NA; j_gene: TRBJ2-5; abundance: NA; CDR3aa: CASSDPGWPETQYF; CDR3nt: TGTGCCAGCAGTGATCCTGGGTGGCCAGAGACCCAGTACTTC
v_gene: TRBV15; d_gene: NA; j_gene: TRBJ2-3; abundance: few; CDR3aa: CATRASYTDTQYF; CDR3nt: TGTGCCACCCGCGCCTCATACACAGATACGCAGTATTTT
v_gene: TRBV5-4; d_gene: TRBD1; j_gene: TRBJ1-2; abundance: few; CDR3aa: CASSLRPGGDYGYTF; CDR3nt: TGTGCCAGCAGCTTGAGACCAGGGGGAGACTATGGCTACACCTTC
v_gene: TRBV4-3; d_gene: TRBD2; j_gene: TRBJ2-5; abundance: NA; CDR3aa: CASSQMTSGGTQYF; CDR3nt: TGCGCCAGCAGCCAAATGACGTCGGGAGGGACCCAGTACTTC
v_gene: TRBV4-1; d_gene: NA; j_gene: TRBJ2-6; abundance: NA; CDR3aa: CASSQGVIVANVLTF; CDR3nt: TGCGCCAGCAGCCAAGGAGTAATAGTGGCCAACGTCCTGACTTTC
v_gene: TRBV5-1; d_gene: TRBD2; j_gene: TRBJ2-1; abundance: NA; CDR3aa: CASSPERGRSYNERFF; CDR3nt: TGCGCCAGCAGTCCTGAGCGGGGGCGCTCCTACAATGAGCGGTTCTTC
v_gene: TRBV10-3; d_gene: NA; j_gene: TRBJ2-1; abundance: many; CDR3aa: CAISTGASNEQFF; CDR3nt: TGTGCCATCAGTACCGGGGCCTCCAATGAGCAGTTCTTC
v_gene: TRBV6-6; d_gene: TRBD1; j_gene: TRBJ1-2; abundance: NA; CDR3aa: CASGTGDYGYTF; CDR3nt: TGTGCCAGCGGGACAGGGGATTATGGCTACACCTTC
v_gene: TRBV9; d_gene: NA; j_gene: TRBJ2-3; abundance: few; CDR3aa: CASSDTGMTDTQYF; CDR3nt: TGTGCCAGCAGCGATACAGGGATGACAGATACGCAGTATTTT
v_gene: TRBV6-5; d_gene: NA; j_gene: TRBJ1-1; abundance: NA; CDR3aa: CASSYSVGAGNTEAFF; CDR3nt: TGTGCCAGCAGTTACTCCGTTGGGGCAGGTAACACTGAAGCTTTCTTT
v_gene: TRBV4-3; d_gene: NA; j_gene: TRBJ2-7; abundance: NA; CDR3aa: CASSQAFTVTDEQYF; CDR3nt: TGCGCCAGCAGCCAAGCTTTTACAGTTACGGACGAGCAGTACTTC
v_gene: TRBV2; d_gene: NA; j_gene: TRBJ2-4; abundance: NA; CDR3aa: CASSRALLGNIQYF; CDR3nt: TGTGCCAGCAGTCGTGCCCTGCTGGGAAACATTCAGTACTTC
v_gene: TRBV5-1; d_gene: NA; j_gene: TRBJ2-7; abundance: NA; CDR3aa: CASSPSRGSLGSRQYF; CDR3nt: TGCGCCAGCAGCCCGAGCCGGGGGAGTTTAGGTTCGAGGCAGTACTTC
v_gene: TRBV28; d_gene: NA; j_gene: TRBJ2-7; abundance: NA; CDR3aa: CASSPPWMGGLYYEQYF; CDR3nt: TGTGCCAGCAGTCCGCCGTGGATGGGGGGACTTTACTACGAGCAGTACTTC
v_gene: TRBV7-2; d_gene: TRBD1; j_gene: TRBJ1-6; abundance: NA; CDR3aa: CASSRTGFHNSPLHF; CDR3nt: TGTGCCAGCAGCAGGACAGGGTTCCATAATTCACCCCTCCACTTT
v_gene: TRBV6-1; d_gene: NA; j_gene: TRBJ2-5; abundance: NA; CDR3aa: CAREGRGWVEETQYF; CDR3nt: TGTGCAAGAGAGGGTAGGGGATGGGTAGAGGAGACCCAGTACTTC
v_gene: TRBV25-1; d_gene: NA; j_gene: TRBJ2-3; abundance: NA; CDR3aa: CASSELDNTDTQYF; CDR3nt: TGTGCCAGCAGTGAATTGGACAACACAGATACGCAGTATTTT
v_gene: TRBV10-3; d_gene: NA; j_gene: TRBJ2-1; abundance: many; CDR3aa: CAISDLDRPSYNEQFF; CDR3nt: TGTGCCATCAGTGACCTAGACAGGCCCTCCTACAATGAGCAGTTCTTC
v_gene: TRBV11-2; d_gene: NA; j_gene: TRBJ2-1; abundance: few; CDR3aa: CASSSGPHLDNEQFF; CDR3nt: TGTGCCAGCAGCTCCGGGCCCCATCTGGACAATGAGCAGTTCTTC